Listed below are T cell receptor beta chains from one sample, sequenced in a study of T cells in Graves' hyperthyroidism and ophthalmopathy. In TCRdb, the multiplex PCR reads were re-called with MiXCR into one record per CDR3 protein. The data show around 600,000 distinct CDR3 sequences, with 12% to 15% seen just once and roughly 7.1% held by the top ten. The specimen was blood. These receptor sequences come from a woman under 30 with Graves' ophthalmopathy. The conserved cysteine and the conserved F or W are not part of the CDR3 here.

V	J	CDR3
TRBV28	TRBJ1-6	ASSFQGARNSPLH
TRBV9	TRBJ2-7	ASSVGTGDFYEQY
TRBV6-2/TRBV6-3	TRBJ1-1	ASTIDRANTEAF
TRBV7-9	TRBJ2-1	ASSVQLAGGGNEQF
TRBV24-1	TRBJ2-1	ATSGSGLYNEQF
TRBV19	TRBJ1-4	ASSILQGASEKLF
TRBV20-1	TRBJ2-2	SARSRLAGPNTGELF
TRBV30	TRBJ1-2	AWSPRAGRSYGYT
TRBV6-1	TRBJ2-3	ASAINSYTDTQY
TRBV7-9	TRBJ2-2	ASRGGKVGELF
TRBV5-8	TRBJ1-4	ASSFRDGANEKLF
TRBV4-1	TRBJ2-3	ASSQTGGRDTQY
TRBV12-3/TRBV12-4	TRBJ1-1	ASSLIFREAF
TRBV3-1	TRBJ2-7	ASSRTALSYEQY
TRBV9	TRBJ2-3	ASSVRGQGDTQY
TRBV4-1	TRBJ2-7	ASSQGRGTYEQY
TRBV5-1	TRBJ2-7	ASSLNSGDSYEQY